This T cell receptor beta chain stems from a study of T cells in Graves' hyperthyroidism and ophthalmopathy. Across the whole study: Peripheral blood was taken when the disease was first diagnosed, before any treatment began.

Whole-study results and caveats: Stable hyperthyroidism and ophthalmopathy were separated using 13 V-J signatures. Most thyroid clonotypes that were expanded above 0.001 also turned up in blood.

CDR1 is LNHNV and CDR2 is YYDKDF in the germline V gene (reference sequence). The CDR3 is made up of 16 amino acids. V was trimmed by 3 bases and J by 2 bases, leaving 14 bases between them. It was RNA transcripts that yielded the amplified TCR beta CDR3 regions. RT-PCR in the first round (using the HTBI primer set) targeted the TCR CDR3. TCRdb analysed the multiplex PCR reads with MiXCR anew, one entry per CDR3 protein. This table has around 290,000 distinct CDR3 sequences, 10% to 15% appearing once. With respect to this clonotype: The target antigen is unknown.

Patients aged 18 to 65 had newly diagnosed hyperthyroidism lasting under 2 months. Sequenced: blood. The rearrangement links TRBV15 to TRBJ1-3; no definite D call. The TCR sequence derives from a woman in her twenties or thirties with Graves' hyperthyroidism that later progressed to Graves' ophthalmopathy. This CDR3 reads CATSRERGIAGNTIYF. In nucleotides, the CDR3 is TGTGCCACCAGCAGGGAGCGGGGTATAGCTGGAAACACCATATATTTT.